This T cell receptor (beta chain) was recorded in a study of T cell responses to AZD1222 COVID-19 vaccine (dated by TCRdb to the early 2020s). In the study overall: Because spike-specific TCR depth and breadth did not differ between the two schedules, AZD1222 recipients who got a second dose at roughly 4 weeks were pooled with those who got a second dose at roughly 12 weeks. TCR sequencing covered 233 trial participants: roughly 200 given two doses of AZD1222 and about 26 given two doses of MenACWY control vaccine. Trial participants were enrolled into age subgroups of 18-55, 56-69 and 70-plus years, which contained 148, 28 and 57 TCR-sequenced participants, respectively. What the study reported, not specific to this receptor: Only 5 to 7 AZD1222 recipients were SARS-CoV-2 seropositive at baseline, limiting conclusions about previously exposed vaccinees. Because no day 14 peak-response samples were available, the repertoires could be characterized only after the peak T cell response. A significant rise in spike-specific TCR breadth and depth was observed after two AZD1222 doses relative to day 0 and relative to MenACWY recipients. Nearly half of unique spike-specific TCRs reportedly recognized epitopes outside regions mutated in the B.1.351 and B.1.1.7 variants. In the small 56-69-year group, the increase in depth fell short of significance, most likely because of low power. The vaccine-associated CD4 TCRs covered the entire spike protein, and the dominant responses fell in regions 160-218 and 743-854. Participants were mostly white British, with more females than males. The authors suggested clonal diversity may have been underestimated.

Taken with the paper, the label for time point translates to: baseline before first vaccination. The vaccinee samples were drawn from two UK trials, COV001 and COV002, one of which was a single-blind randomized controlled phase 2/3 trial testing AZD1222 (ChAdOx1 nCoV-19) in healthy adults. For TCRbeta chain sequencing, PBMC samples were collected from trial participants at day 0 and at day 28 after the second dose. CDR1 SGHRS and CDR2 YFSETQ are derived from the germline V gene. The junction shows trimming of 2 bases on V and 13 bases on J, and the gene matches do not reach 13 bases of it. The CDR3 holds 16 amino acids from the cysteine to the phenylalanine. Only CDR3 DNA remains: 48 bases, in frame from the first base. The CDR3 regions of human TCRbeta chains were analyzed by immunosequencing. Per the authors' processing: Repertoire TCRs were matched against a reference library of SARS-CoV-2-specific TCRs generated with the MIRA antigen-specificity platform. Breadth was defined as the fraction of unique TCRs that were SARS-CoV-2-associated. Depth was defined as the fraction of total T cells that were SARS-CoV-2-associated. Each spike-specific TCR was assigned to its reactive spike region and to a CD4 or CD8 class using the MIRA data. Log10-transformed breadth and depth values were compared by one-way ANOVA with Sidak's multiple comparisons tests. In TCRdb, the immuneACCESS table is reduced to in-frame sequences with V and J assigned. These tables do not hold every clone; where another copy was compared, an unresolved V gene accounts for under half, and the others remain unexplained. That table is the source of V, J and clone size, and D and trimming were worked out from the DNA. This sample has fewer than 200,000 clones in its table, and just over 85% of those were observed once. 0.45% to 0.55% of the sample is held by the ten biggest clonotypes.

A note on this clone: Its antigen is still unknown. Base qualities are missing; no much larger clone stands one base away.

The material sequenced was peripheral blood, taken on day 0 of AZD1222 vaccination. Rearrangement joined TRBV5-1 to TRBJ1-6; the junction holds 9 bases that match TRBD1. This receptor was obtained from an adult in good health. Here is the DNA: TGCGCCAGCAGCTTAAAGGTGGGACAGGGTTCTTCCCCCCTCCACTTT. It specifies CASSLKVGQGSSPLHF.